This T cell receptor beta chain was retrieved from a study of OX40 agonist ivuxolimab in advanced cancers. Study-wide context: Checkpoint inhibitors had been given previously to about 40% of patients. Regarding the study as a whole: The work left the antigen specificity of expanded peripheral T cells undetermined.

Assay used: immunoSEQ multiplex PCR; TCRdb lists only in-frame clones, some missing. The sample has about 25,000 clones; around 86% are singletons. Points on this clone: As yet, its antigen is unknown.

The CDR3 runs 16 residues. Germline V gene data show CDR1 as LGHNA and CDR2 as YNFKEQ. The V and J ends lost 0 bases and 2 bases respectively, with 13 bases between them. The sequence came from an adult with an advanced solid tumor such as melanoma, head and neck, liver or kidney cancer. This sample comprised CD4+ or CD8+ T cells sorted from blood, obtained in a trial of the OX40 agonist ivuxolimab. This chain connects TRBV4-2 to TRBJ2-5, with D possibly matching TRBD2 (7 bases). The CDR3 DNA reads as TGTGCCAGCAGCCAAGACAGAGGGGGGGGGCAAGAGACCCAGTACTTC. Translation gives CASSQDRGGGQETQYF.